The clone carrying this T cell receptor (beta chain) was picked up a small number of times. Its target is not known. At least 3 on the Clinical Activity Score was recorded for ophthalmopathy patients, who also had NOSPECS grade at least 4 and duration under 3 months. On the basis of clinical symptoms, serum thyroxine and TRAb, thyroid ultrasound and orbital computed tomography, diagnoses were made. Cells are PBMCs isolated from around 9.4 ml of fresh blood. These data come from a study of T cells in Graves' hyperthyroidism and ophthalmopathy. Study results and caveats: The majority of expanded thyroid clonotypes above 0.001 also appeared in blood.

Amplified TCR beta CDR3 regions derived from RNA transcripts. TCR CDR3 underwent first-round RT-PCR with the HTBI primer set. From the multiplex PCR reads, TCRdb called clonotypes with MiXCR, one entry per CDR3 protein. There are around 490,000 distinct CDR3 sequences in the sample; 20% occur only once, and approximately 48% lies in the top ten. V was clipped by 3 bases and J by 1 base, with 12 bases between them. The CDR3 loop spans 15 amino acids. Germline loops: CDR1 KGHDR, CDR2 SFDVKD. This TCR came from a man between 35 and 55 years old with Graves' ophthalmopathy. Material: blood. This chain uses TRBV24-1 with TRBJ2-7; tentatively, D is TRBD1 (5 bases). The CDR3 DNA reads as TGTGCCACCAGTGATCTACAGGCGAAATCCTACGAGCAGTACTTC. Translating gives CATSDLQAKSYEQYF.